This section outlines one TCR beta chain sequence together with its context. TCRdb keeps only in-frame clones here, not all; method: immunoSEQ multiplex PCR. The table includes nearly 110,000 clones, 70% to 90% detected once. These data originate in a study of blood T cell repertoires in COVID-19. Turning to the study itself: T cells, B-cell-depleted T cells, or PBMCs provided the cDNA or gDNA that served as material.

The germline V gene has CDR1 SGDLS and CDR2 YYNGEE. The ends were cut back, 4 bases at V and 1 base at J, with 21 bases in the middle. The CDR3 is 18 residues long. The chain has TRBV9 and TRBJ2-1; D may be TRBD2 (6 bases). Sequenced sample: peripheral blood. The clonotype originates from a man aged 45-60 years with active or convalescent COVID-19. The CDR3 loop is CASSTALSVGGSYNEQFF. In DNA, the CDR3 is TGTGCCAGCAGCACAGCGCTATCTGTCGGGGGTTCCTACAATGAGCAGTTCTTC.